Shown below are 15 T cell receptor beta chains from a single sample sequenced in a study of blood T cells in healthy people across ages. Next came a second PCR, run for about 7 to 12 cycles, which used a sample-barcoded 5' primer along with a J-beta primer mix. TCRdb independently ran MiXCR on the 5' RACE reads; one entry per CDR3 protein. The sample has roughly 500,000 distinct CDR3 sequences, around 24% seen once. This same sample was also part of a study on T cells of mothers and their children.

The sequencing sample was made of blood. The receptors here all came from a boy under 18 in good health.

This clonotype was seen a few times. The chain recombines TRBV21-1 with TRBJ2-5; TRBD2, the table's D call, was not compared with the DNA. TRBJ2-7 explains the end of the DNA better; the J call may be wrong. TRBV21-1 is an annotated pseudogene. This CDR3 contains 11 residues. The CDR3 DNA reads TGTGCCAAACGGGAGGGGAACGAGCAGTACTTC. Translation gives CAKREGNEQYF.

This clonotype has just a few counts. The rearrangement uses TRBV7-2 and TRBJ2-5; D may correspond to TRBD1 or TRBD2 (6 bases each). The germline CDR1 and CDR2 sequences are SGHTA and FQGNSA. The CDR3 sequence is 15 residues long. The ends were cut back, 5 bases at V and 1 base at J, with 14 bases in the middle. CDR3 in amino acids: CASSRTGGLQETQYF. The CDR3 coding sequence is TGTGCCAGCAGCCGAACCGGGGGCCTCCAAGAGACCCAGTACTTC. The complete variable domain, with remaining parts taken from reference TRBV7-2 and TRBJ2-5, reads GAGVSQSPSNKVTEKGKDVELRCDPISGHTALYWYRQSLGQGLEFLIYFQGNSAPDKSGLPSDRFSAERTGGSVSTLTIQRTQQEDSAVYLCASSRTGGLQETQYFGPGTRLLVL.

This clonotype was seen at least ten times. This rearrangement joins TRBV5-1 to TRBJ1-4; 7 positions agree with TRBD1. The CDR3 contains 16 residues. J was trimmed by 4 bases and V by 3 bases; bases with no gene match: 9. Germline CDR1 reads SGHRS; CDR2 reads YFSETQ. CDR3 sequence (DNA): TGCGCCAGCAGCTCGGCCGACGGGACAGTTAATGAAAAACTGTTTTTT. Translation: CASSSADGTVNEKLFF.

Concerning this clonotype itself: The junction departs from germline at one end; a sequencing error may be responsible. The CDR3 loop reads CASSQEGTGTKATNGKLFF. CDR3 coding DNA: TGTGCCAGCAGCCAAGAGGGGACAGGCACGAAAGCAACTAATGGAAAACTGTTTTTT. The J gene is TRBJ1-4, the V gene TRBV4-2, with TRBD1 matching 8 bases. This CDR3 is built from 19 residues. From germline, CDR1 is LGHNA and CDR2 YNFKEQ.

This clonotype has a count of ten or more. V and J are TRBV3-1 and TRBJ1-2, with no clear D. The CDR3 covers 14 residues. V gave up 1 base and J gave up 0 bases, with 6 bases separating them. The germline V gene has CDR1 LGHDT and CDR2 YNNKEL (reference sequence). The CDR3 region is CASSQASANYGYTF. In DNA form, the CDR3 reads TGTGCCAGCAGCCAAGCGTCCGCTAACTATGGCTACACCTTC.

This clonotype was detected only a few times. The chain combines TRBV5-1 with TRBJ2-1, with a tentative D call TRBD1 (5 bases). The V end lost 8 bases, the J end lost 7 bases, and 10 bases lay between the germline ends. CDR3 size: 11 residues. Germline CDR1 reads SGHRS; CDR2 reads YFSETQ. CDR3 amino acids: CASSRANEQFF. The CDR3 coding sequence is TGCGCCAGTAGCAGGGCTAATGAGCAGTTCTTC.

The rearrangement uses TRBV28 and TRBJ2-2; 7 bases align to TRBD1. The ends lost 6 bases at V and 4 bases at J; junction bases unmatched: 17. Germline V gives CDR1 MDHEN, CDR2 SYDVKM. This CDR3 is built from 18 residues. The CDR3: CASRFVRGIASGTGELFF. CDR3 DNA sequence: TGTGCCAGCAGATTTGTCAGGGGGATCGCCTCCGGCACCGGGGAGCTGTTTTTT. Full variable domain (missing parts from reference TRBV28 and TRBJ2-2): DVKVTQSSRYLVKRTGEKVFLECVQDMDHENMFWYRQDPGLGLRLIYFSYDVKMKEKGDIPEGYSVSREKKERFSLILESASTNQTSMYLCASRFVRGIASGTGELFFGEGSRLTVL.

The chain uses TRBV5-6 and TRBJ2-2; no clear D. Trimming took 0 bases from V and 6 from J, leaving 6 bases between them. This CDR3 has 13 amino acids. Germline assignment: CDR1 SGHDT and CDR2 YYEEEE. The CDR3 DNA is TGTGCCAGCAGCTTGGATGTTGCCGGGGAGCTGTTTTTT. Residues: CASSLDVAGELFF.

In its sample, this clonotype was seen many times. This chain uses TRBV6-5 with TRBJ2-5; 12 bases align to TRBD1. The ends lost 6 bases at V and 5 bases at J; junction bases unmatched: 7. Per the germline V gene, CDR1 is MNHEY and CDR2 is SVGAGI. The CDR3 runs 15 residues. The CDR3 bases are TGTGCCAGCAGCCGGGACAGGGGGCTTCGGGAGACCCAGTACTTC. Translated, it gives CASSRDRGLRETQYF.

This clonotype was picked up many times. The chain is built from TRBV7-9 and TRBJ2-2; 8 bases fit TRBD1. J gave up 0 bases and V 3 bases, and 6 bases lay outside the gene matches. The CDR3 covers 17 residues. CDR1 SEHNR and CDR2 FQNEAQ come from the germline V gene (reference sequence). The CDR3 nucleotides read TGTGCCAGCAGCTTCTGGACAGGGACCCCGAACACCGGGGAGCTGTTTTTT. Translation: CASSFWTGTPNTGELFF.

The chain uses TRBV2 and TRBJ2-5; no clear D gene. The CDR3 has 14 residues. V dropped 1 base and J dropped 4 bases, with 10 bases sitting between them. Germline V gives CDR1 SNHLY, CDR2 FYNNEI. CDR3 loop: CASSEGVLGETQYF. The DNA of the CDR3 is TGTGCCAGCAGTGAAGGGGTCTTGGGAGAGACCCAGTACTTC.

The chain has TRBV3-1 and TRBJ2-5, with 9 bases lining up with TRBD1. The J segment lost 5 bases and the V segment lost 7 bases, leaving 5 bases of the junction unmatched. There are 13 residues in the CDR3. In germline, CDR1 is LGHDT, CDR2 YNNKEL (reference sequence). The CDR3 DNA reads as TGTGCCAGCACCTGGACAGGGGCGGAGACCCAGTACTTC. It yields the protein CASTWTGAETQYF.

The chain has TRBV5-1 and TRBJ2-7, with TRBD1 matching over 10 bases. The CDR3 spans 14 residues. Unmatched junction bases numbered 8, after V lost 4 bases and J lost 7 bases. Per the germline V gene, CDR1 is SGHRS and CDR2 is YFSETQ. CDR3 sequence reads: CASSRQGAMGEQYF. CDR3 sequence (DNA): TGCGCCAGCAGCCGACAGGGGGCAATGGGAGAGCAGTACTTC.

This sequence joins TRBV27 and TRBJ2-1; TRBD2 aligns across 9 bases. Per germline, CDR1 MNHEY and CDR2 SMNVEV (reference sequence). The CDR3 spans 17 residues. Trimming took 3 bases from V and 5 from J; bases not matched to a gene: 11. The CDR3 region has the DNA TGTGCCAGCAGTTTGGCCAGTAGCGGGAGTGGTCACAATGAGCAGTTCTTC. Protein sequence: CASSLASSGSGHNEQFF.

In its sample, this clonotype was seen a few times. The rearrangement joins TRBV7-3 to TRBJ2-3; D is unresolved. The CDR3 has 13 residues. V was trimmed by 5 bases and J by 7 bases, leaving 13 bases between them. From germline, CDR1 is SGHTA and CDR2 FQGTGA. CDR3 nucleotide sequence: TGTGCCAGCAGCGCCCAATATGTTAATACGCAGTATTTT. Translating it yields CASSAQYVNTQYF.